These T cell receptor beta chains were read from a single sample in a study of blood T cell repertoires in COVID-19. Sequencing was performed with immunoSEQ multiplex PCR; in TCRdb, only in-frame clones are kept and a portion is missing. The sample yields 150,000 to 200,000 clones, around 80% seen once. Sequenced input: peripheral blood. Receptors were obtained from a woman of 80 years or more with acute or convalescent COVID-19. The CDR3 runs from the conserved cysteine through the conserved F or W. The order of the fields is V gene, J gene, clone size, D gene, CDR3 DNA, CDR3 protein. D genes are given only for firm matches. Clone size is given for some rows only: seen once, a few or many times, or a class if the clone is expanded.

V gene: TRBV7-9; J gene: TRBJ2-1; clone size: once; D gene: TRBD2; CDR3 DNA: TGTGCCAGCAGCTTAGGGCTAGCGGACTACAATGAGCAGTTCTTC; CDR3 protein: CASSLGLADYNEQFF
V gene: TRBV11-3; J gene: TRBJ2-3; clone size: NA; D gene: NA; CDR3 DNA: TGTGCCAGCAGCCCGCAGGGTGGGACAGATACGCAGTATTTT; CDR3 protein: CASSPQGGTDTQYF
V gene: TRBV5-1; J gene: TRBJ2-2; clone size: NA; D gene: NA; CDR3 DNA: TGCGCCAGCAGCTTCCGCCCGGTCCGGACCGGGGAGCTGTTTTTT; CDR3 protein: CASSFRPVRTGELFF
V gene: TRBV6-5; J gene: TRBJ1-5; clone size: NA; D gene: TRBD1; CDR3 DNA: TGTGCCATCGGGACAGGGACTTATTTTAATCAGCCCCAGCATTTT; CDR3 protein: CAIGTGTYFNQPQHF
V gene: TRBV3-1/TRBV3-2; J gene: TRBJ2-7; clone size: NA; D gene: NA; CDR3 DNA: TGTGCCAGCAGCGTTCCAGGATTCGCCTACGAGCAGTACTTC; CDR3 protein: CASSVPGFAYEQYF
V gene: TRBV11-3; J gene: TRBJ2-2; clone size: NA; D gene: NA; CDR3 DNA: TGTGCCAGCAGCATCGGAGGTACCGGGGAGCTGTTTTTT; CDR3 protein: CASSIGGTGELFF
V gene: TRBV7-9; J gene: TRBJ2-3; clone size: NA; D gene: TRBD2; CDR3 DNA: TGTGCCAGCAGCTTACCGATCCGACTAGCGGGGAAGACAGATACGCAGTATTTT; CDR3 protein: CASSLPIRLAGKTDTQYF
V gene: TRBV28; J gene: TRBJ2-1; clone size: NA; D gene: TRBD2; CDR3 DNA: TGTGCCAGCAGCCCTCATAGCGGGAGGTTGTCGAATGAGCAGTTCTTC; CDR3 protein: CASSPHSGRLSNEQFF
V gene: TRBV19; J gene: TRBJ2-7; clone size: NA; D gene: TRBD2; CDR3 DNA: TGTGCCAGTAGCCAGGGACTAGCCACATCCTACGAGCAGTACTTC; CDR3 protein: CASSQGLATSYEQYF
V gene: TRBV5-1; J gene: TRBJ2-2; clone size: NA; D gene: TRBD2; CDR3 DNA: TGCGCCAGCAGCCCCCAGACTAGCGGCACCGGGGAGCTGTTTTTT; CDR3 protein: CASSPQTSGTGELFF
V gene: TRBV7-9; J gene: TRBJ1-5; clone size: NA; D gene: TRBD1; CDR3 DNA: TGTGCCAGCAGCCCCGGGACAGGGGAATTTCAGCCCCAGCATTTT; CDR3 protein: CASSPGTGEFQPQHF
V gene: TRBV6-5; J gene: TRBJ1-6; clone size: NA; D gene: NA; CDR3 DNA: TGTGCCAGCAGTTCGACAGACCTTTCACCCCTCCACTTT; CDR3 protein: CASSSTDLSPLHF
V gene: TRBV10-3; J gene: TRBJ1-1; clone size: NA; D gene: TRBD1; CDR3 DNA: TGTGCCACGAGGGACAGGGAATACACTGAAGCTTTCTTT; CDR3 protein: CATRDREYTEAFF
V gene: TRBV24-1; J gene: TRBJ2-1; clone size: NA; D gene: TRBD2; CDR3 DNA: TGTGCCACCAGTGATGTTACAGCGGGAGTTACGAGCTCCTACAATGAGCAGTTCTTC; CDR3 protein: CATSDVTAGVTSSYNEQFF
V gene: TRBV19; J gene: TRBJ2-2; clone size: NA; D gene: TRBD1; CDR3 DNA: TGTGCCAGCAACAATGGGGCAGGGGGCACCGGGGAGCTGTTTTTT; CDR3 protein: CASNNGAGGTGELFF
V gene: TRBV6-1; J gene: TRBJ2-5; clone size: NA; D gene: TRBD2; CDR3 DNA: TGTGCCAGCAGTGAAGCCCAGAGCGGGGGGTGGCAAGAGACCCAGTACTTC; CDR3 protein: CASSEAQSGGWQETQYF
V gene: TRBV4-2; J gene: TRBJ2-1; clone size: NA; D gene: TRBD1; CDR3 DNA: TGTGCCAGCAGCCAAGAGGGTATCGGACAGGCGTACAATGAGCAGTTCTTC; CDR3 protein: CASSQEGIGQAYNEQFF
V gene: TRBV25-1; J gene: TRBJ2-2; clone size: NA; D gene: TRBD2; CDR3 DNA: TGTGCCAGCAGTGAGCGAAAACTAGCGGGGGGCCCCGGGGAGCTGTTTTTT; CDR3 protein: CASSERKLAGGPGELFF
V gene: TRBV24-1; J gene: TRBJ2-2; clone size: NA; D gene: TRBD1; CDR3 DNA: TGTGCCACCAAACAGGGGGAAGACACCGGGGAGCTGTTTTTT; CDR3 protein: CATKQGEDTGELFF
V gene: TRBV5-1; J gene: TRBJ2-1; clone size: NA; D gene: TRBD2; CDR3 DNA: TGCGCCAGCAGCTCACTAGCGGGAGGAAACAATGAGCAGTTCTTC; CDR3 protein: CASSSLAGGNNEQFF
V gene: TRBV5-4; J gene: TRBJ2-5; clone size: NA; D gene: TRBD1; CDR3 DNA: TGTGCCAGCAGCAATAAGGGACAGCTACAAGAGACCCAGTACTTC; CDR3 protein: CASSNKGQLQETQYF
V gene: TRBV4-1; J gene: TRBJ2-1; clone size: NA; D gene: TRBD2; CDR3 DNA: TGCGCCAGCAGCCAATCGGGACTAGCCTACAATGAGCAGTTCTTC; CDR3 protein: CASSQSGLAYNEQFF
V gene: TRBV18; J gene: TRBJ2-3; clone size: few; D gene: NA; CDR3 DNA: TGTGCCAGCTCTCTCACAGGGAGTATGTCAGATACGCAGTATTTT; CDR3 protein: CASSLTGSMSDTQYF
V gene: TRBV7-3; J gene: TRBJ2-6; clone size: NA; D gene: NA; CDR3 DNA: TGTGCCAGCAGCTACCGACTCTCTGGGGCCAACGTCCTGACTTTC; CDR3 protein: CASSYRLSGANVLTF
V gene: TRBV18; J gene: TRBJ2-5; clone size: NA; D gene: TRBD2; CDR3 DNA: TGTGCCAGCTCACCACGGCGGACTAGCGGCAGTCAAGAGACCCAGTACTTC; CDR3 protein: CASSPRRTSGSQETQYF
V gene: TRBV5-4; J gene: TRBJ2-1; clone size: NA; D gene: TRBD2; CDR3 DNA: TGTGCCAGCAGCCCAAGCGGGAGCTCCTACAATGAGCAGTTCTTC; CDR3 protein: CASSPSGSSYNEQFF
V gene: TRBV2; J gene: TRBJ2-1; clone size: NA; D gene: NA; CDR3 DNA: TGTGCCAGCAGTACCGACTACGAATTAAACAATGAGCAGTTCTTC; CDR3 protein: CASSTDYELNNEQFF
V gene: TRBV6-2/TRBV6-3; J gene: TRBJ1-2; clone size: NA; D gene: TRBD1; CDR3 DNA: TGTGCCAGCAGTTACGACAGGGGAAGCTATGGCTACACCTTC; CDR3 protein: CASSYDRGSYGYTF
V gene: TRBV30; J gene: TRBJ1-5; clone size: once; D gene: TRBD1; CDR3 DNA: TGTGCCTGGAGTTTACCCGGACAGGGCTACAATCAGCCCCAGCATTTT; CDR3 protein: CAWSLPGQGYNQPQHF
V gene: TRBV7-9; J gene: TRBJ2-5; clone size: NA; D gene: TRBD1; CDR3 DNA: TGTGCCAGCAGCTTCACAGGGGTTGAGACCCAGTACTTC; CDR3 protein: CASSFTGVETQYF
V gene: TRBV7-9; J gene: TRBJ1-2; clone size: NA; D gene: NA; CDR3 DNA: TGTGCCAGCAGCCCCAAGGGGGGGGGCTATGGCTACACCTTC; CDR3 protein: CASSPKGGGYGYTF
V gene: TRBV19; J gene: TRBJ1-1; clone size: NA; D gene: NA; CDR3 DNA: TGTGCCAGTAGTACTGGACTGACAAACACTGAAGCTTTCTTT; CDR3 protein: CASSTGLTNTEAFF
V gene: TRBV7-2; J gene: TRBJ2-1; clone size: NA; D gene: NA; CDR3 DNA: TGTGCCAGCAGCGCGGGACCTATCGCGCAGTTCTTC; CDR3 protein: CASSAGPIAQFF
V gene: TRBV5-4; J gene: TRBJ2-2; clone size: few; D gene: NA; CDR3 DNA: TGTGCCAGCAGCTGGGGACAGAACACCGGGGAGCTGTTTTTT; CDR3 protein: CASSWGQNTGELFF
V gene: TRBV5-4; J gene: TRBJ2-3; clone size: NA; D gene: TRBD1; CDR3 DNA: TGTGCCAGCAGCTCCTCAGGGGGTGGCACAGATACGCAGTATTTT; CDR3 protein: CASSSSGGGTDTQYF
V gene: TRBV5-1; J gene: TRBJ1-6; clone size: NA; D gene: TRBD1; CDR3 DNA: TGCGCCAGCAGCCAGGGGGAGAGAAATTCACCCCTCCACTTT; CDR3 protein: CASSQGERNSPLHF
V gene: TRBV7-2; J gene: TRBJ2-7; clone size: NA; D gene: TRBD1; CDR3 DNA: TGTGCCAGCAGCCTGACAGGGGGCTCCTACGAGCAGTACTTC; CDR3 protein: CASSLTGGSYEQYF
V gene: TRBV24-1; J gene: TRBJ2-2; clone size: NA; D gene: NA; CDR3 DNA: TGTGCCACCAGTGACCAACGGGAGGAGCTGTTTTTT; CDR3 protein: CATSDQREELFF
V gene: TRBV28; J gene: TRBJ2-2; clone size: NA; D gene: NA; CDR3 DNA: TGTGCCAGCTCAGGGGGACTGAACACCGGGGAGCTGTTTTTT; CDR3 protein: CASSGGLNTGELFF
V gene: TRBV7-2; J gene: TRBJ2-5; clone size: NA; D gene: NA; CDR3 DNA: TGTGCCAGCAGCTTAAGGGGGTCCGGCACCCAAGAGACCCAGTACTTC; CDR3 protein: CASSLRGSGTQETQYF
V gene: TRBV30; J gene: TRBJ1-6; clone size: NA; D gene: TRBD1; CDR3 DNA: TGTGCCTGGAGTCGAACAGGGGGCAATTCACCCCTCCACTTT; CDR3 protein: CAWSRTGGNSPLHF
V gene: TRBV7-6; J gene: TRBJ2-5; clone size: once; D gene: NA; CDR3 DNA: TGTGCCAGCAGCTCCTCAGGTTTGGCAGAGACCCAGTACTTC; CDR3 protein: CASSSSGLAETQYF
V gene: TRBV11-3; J gene: TRBJ1-1; clone size: NA; D gene: TRBD1; CDR3 DNA: TGTGCCAGCAGCTTAGGGGCACAGGGGTCCGAAGCTTTCTTT; CDR3 protein: CASSLGAQGSEAFF
V gene: TRBV12-3/TRBV12-4; J gene: TRBJ2-7; clone size: NA; D gene: NA; CDR3 DNA: TGTGCCAGCAGTTCCCGACAGGCCTACGAGCAGTACTTC; CDR3 protein: CASSSRQAYEQYF
V gene: TRBV10-2; J gene: TRBJ2-1; clone size: NA; D gene: TRBD2; CDR3 DNA: TGCGCCAGCAGTCTCGTAGCGGGAGCTTCTCGAAATGAGCAGTTCTTC; CDR3 protein: CASSLVAGASRNEQFF
V gene: TRBV5-1; J gene: TRBJ2-2; clone size: NA; D gene: NA; CDR3 DNA: TGCGCCAGCAGCTTGGCACCAGGGATCGCCGGGGAGCTGTTTTTT; CDR3 protein: CASSLAPGIAGELFF
V gene: TRBV14; J gene: TRBJ2-3; clone size: NA; D gene: TRBD2; CDR3 DNA: TGTGCCAGCAGCCAGGGTCATTGGCGGGGGGCCATTAGAGATACGCAGTATTTT; CDR3 protein: CASSQGHWRGAIRDTQYF
V gene: TRBV5-1; J gene: TRBJ2-7; clone size: NA; D gene: TRBD2; CDR3 DNA: TGCGCCAGCAGCTTTAACCCGGGACTAGCTGACGAGCAGTACTTC; CDR3 protein: CASSFNPGLADEQYF
V gene: TRBV5-1; J gene: TRBJ1-2; clone size: NA; D gene: NA; CDR3 DNA: TGCGCCAGCAGCTTGGTGGGCGAGAACTATGGCTACACCTTC; CDR3 protein: CASSLVGENYGYTF
V gene: TRBV7-6; J gene: TRBJ2-6; clone size: NA; D gene: TRBD1; CDR3 DNA: TGTGCCAGCAGCTTAGCCGGCAGGGGGCCAGGGGCCAACGTCCTGACTTTC; CDR3 protein: CASSLAGRGPGANVLTF
V gene: TRBV28; J gene: TRBJ1-2; clone size: NA; D gene: TRBD1; CDR3 DNA: TGTGCCACCTATGGCCCACTGGGACAGTTCTATGGCTACACCTTC; CDR3 protein: CATYGPLGQFYGYTF
V gene: TRBV3-1/TRBV3-2; J gene: TRBJ2-1; clone size: NA; D gene: TRBD2; CDR3 DNA: TGTGCCAGCAGCCTCACTAGCGGGGGCCCCGCGAAGCAGTTCTTC; CDR3 protein: CASSLTSGGPAKQFF
V gene: TRBV3-1/TRBV3-2; J gene: TRBJ1-1; clone size: NA; D gene: NA; CDR3 DNA: TGTGCCAGCAGGAAACATAGGGGTAGCACTGAAGCTTTCTTT; CDR3 protein: CASRKHRGSTEAFF
V gene: TRBV5-1; J gene: TRBJ2-2; clone size: NA; D gene: NA; CDR3 DNA: TGCGCCAGCAGTGGGCAGTCGACCGGGGAGCTGTTTTTT; CDR3 protein: CASSGQSTGELFF
V gene: TRBV19; J gene: TRBJ1-4; clone size: NA; D gene: TRBD1; CDR3 DNA: TGTGCCAGTGGCCGGGGACAGTTTAATGAAAAACTGTTTTTT; CDR3 protein: CASGRGQFNEKLFF
V gene: TRBV18; J gene: TRBJ1-1; clone size: NA; D gene: NA; CDR3 DNA: TGTGCCAGCTCACCCCCTCGGAGCCCGAACACTGAAGCTTTCTTT; CDR3 protein: CASSPPRSPNTEAFF
V gene: TRBV28; J gene: TRBJ1-5; clone size: once; D gene: NA; CDR3 DNA: TGTGCCAGCAGCTACCAACAGGGATGGCCCCAGCATTTT; CDR3 protein: CASSYQQGWPQHF
V gene: TRBV7-9; J gene: TRBJ2-5; clone size: NA; D gene: TRBD2; CDR3 DNA: TGTGCCACCACCATACGGGGGGAAGGGGAGACCCAGTACTTC; CDR3 protein: CATTIRGEGETQYF
V gene: TRBV7-2; J gene: TRBJ2-1; clone size: NA; D gene: NA; CDR3 DNA: TGTGCCAGCAGCTTAGACGGGGTATACAATGAGCAGTTCTTC; CDR3 protein: CASSLDGVYNEQFF